Presented here are 19 T cell receptor beta chains from one specimen sequenced in a study of blood T cell repertoires in COVID-19. Libraries were prepared by immunoSEQ multiplex PCR; TCRdb keeps only in-frame clonotypes and omits some of them. This table holds 210,000 or so clones, 83% found once. Material: PBMCs or T cells enriched from blood (not recorded which). These receptors came from a woman in her forties or fifties who had been exposed to COVID-19.

DNA for the CDR3: TGTGCCAGCAGCGAACAGGGGTTATCCTACAATGAGCAGTTCTTC. Translated, it gives CASSEQGLSYNEQFF. The V and J genes are TRBV9 and TRBJ2-1; TRBD1 matches 7 bases. J gave up 1 base and V 3 bases, and 4 bases lay outside the gene matches. There are 15 residues in the CDR3. The V gene's germline CDR1 is SGDLS and CDR2 YYNGEE.

This clone was seen a single time. The chain carries TRBV27 and TRBJ1-1; D ambiguous. Trimming took 6 bases from V and 3 from J, leaving 17 bases between them. This CDR3 has 15 amino acids. Germline V lookup: CDR1 MNHEY, CDR2 SMNVEV (reference sequence). CDR3 in amino acids: CASSSGRVADTEAFF. The CDR3 bases are TGTGCCAGCAGCTCCGGGAGGGTGGCGGACACTGAAGCTTTCTTT.

The chain links TRBV4-3 to TRBJ1-2; perhaps TRBD1 as D (5 bases). Germline CDR1 and CDR2: LGHNA and YSLEER. Trimming took off 1 base at V and 3 bases at J, with 21 bases between the two ends. The CDR3 totals 18 residues. Here the CDR3 reads CASSQGSGARSSHYGYTF. DNA for the CDR3: TGCGCCAGCAGCCAAGGGAGCGGGGCCCGATCAAGTCACTATGGCTACACCTTC.

The sample holds a few counts of this clone. The chain is built from TRBV4-1 and TRBJ2-3; TRBD2 matches at 12 bases. Per the germline V gene, CDR1 is MGHRA and CDR2 is YSYEKL. V was pared by 3 bases and J by 3 bases, with 4 bases of the junction left unmatched. The CDR3 totals 16 residues. The CDR3 protein is CASSHATSGGTDTQYF. The CDR3 nucleotides read TGCGCCAGCAGCCATGCTACTAGCGGGGGGACAGATACGCAGTATTTT.

This clone has ten or more counts. V gene TRBV7-2 combines with J gene TRBJ1-6; D gene ambiguous. Germline V gene lookup returns CDR1 SGHTA and CDR2 FQGNSA. The CDR3 loop spans 14 amino acids. V gave up 4 bases and J gave up 8 bases, with 12 bases separating them. The CDR3 DNA reads as TGTGCCAGCAGCTCAAACCCGGGAGATTCACCCCTCCACTTT. Translated, it gives CASSSNPGDSPLHF.

The rearrangement links TRBV25-1 to TRBJ2-7; D is unclear. Trimming shortened V by 5 bases and J by 1 base, and 6 bases separated the two germline ends. The CDR3 covers 12 residues. The germline gives CDR1 MGHDK, CDR2 SYGVNS. The CDR3 sequence is CASSHTSYEQYF. The CDR3 nucleotides read TGTGCCAGCAGTCATACATCCTACGAGCAGTACTTC.

J is TRBJ2-1 and V is TRBV29-1; TRBD2 matches 10 bases. V was clipped by 5 bases and J by 3 bases; unmatched bases: 10. This CDR3 comprises 16 residues. Per the germline V gene, CDR1 is SQVTM and CDR2 is ANQGSEA. The CDR3, as DNA: TGCAGCGTTCCTGAGAACCTAGCGGGGGACTACAATGAGCAGTTCTTC. Amino acid sequence: CSVPENLAGDYNEQFF.

The rearrangement links TRBV6-1 to TRBJ2-2; TRBD1 aligns across 11 bases. With V trimmed by 4 bases and J by 5 bases, 9 bases remained unmatched. The germline CDR1 and CDR2 sequences are MNHNS and SASEGT. The CDR3 sequence is 17 residues long. CDR3 in DNA: TGTGCCAGCAGTGCCGGGACAGGGGGGCTTTCTACCGGGGAGCTGTTTTTT. Protein product: CASSAGTGGLSTGELFF.

V is TRBV19 and J is TRBJ1-1, with TRBD1 matching over 9 bases. The germline gives CDR1 LNHDA, CDR2 SQIVND (reference sequence). This CDR3 is 15 amino acids long. J lost 8 bases, V lost 4 bases, and 11 bases had no gene match. CDR3 amino acids: CASSRIRDRESEAFF. Here the CDR3 DNA reads TGTGCCAGTAGTAGGATCCGGGACAGGGAATCCGAAGCTTTCTTT. Supplemented by reference TRBV19 and TRBJ1-1, the full variable domain reads DGGITQSPKYLFRKEGQNVTLSCEQNLNHDAMYWYRQDPGQGLRLIYYSQIVNDFQKGDIAEGYSVSREKKESFPLTVTSAQKNPTAFYLCASSRIRDRESEAFFGQGTRLTVV.

This clone appeared a few times. The V call is TRBV6-1, the J call TRBJ1-1; 12 bases are shared with TRBD1. Per the germline V gene, CDR1 is MNHNS and CDR2 is SASEGT. J gave up 8 bases and V 1 base, and 5 bases lay outside the gene matches. The CDR3 is 15 amino acids. The CDR3 here is CASSEEGTGGREAFF. Here the CDR3 DNA reads TGTGCCAGCAGTGAAGAAGGGACAGGGGGCCGGGAAGCTTTCTTT.

This chain joins TRBV5-4 and TRBJ1-1; TRBD1 matches at 7 bases. Germline assignment: CDR1 SGHNT and CDR2 YYREEE (reference sequence). The CDR3 consists of 15 residues. Trimming took 4 bases from V and 1 from J; bases not matched to a gene: 7. The CDR3 coding sequence is TGTGCCAGCAGCATAGACCGGGACAGGAACACTGAAGCTTTCTTT. Its translation: CASSIDRDRNTEAFF.

The chain employs TRBV28 and TRBJ1-1; the D gene is possibly TRBD1 (5 bases). Germline lookup yields CDR1 MDHEN and CDR2 SYDVKM. Trimming removed 4 bases from V and 0 bases from J, with 15 bases in between. This CDR3 comprises 16 residues. The CDR3, as DNA: TGTGCCAGCAGTTCACCAATGACACAGGTGAACACTGAAGCTTTCTTT. This gives the protein CASSSPMTQVNTEAFF.

The chain couples TRBV30 to TRBJ1-6; tentative D call: TRBD1 (5 bases). Germline-derived CDR1 and CDR2 are GTSNPN and SVGIG (reference sequence). This CDR3 is 13 amino acids long. Trimming cost V 3 bases and J 8 bases, with 11 bases left between them. The CDR3 DNA is TGTGCCTGGAGGTCGGGGGATTATTCACCCCTCCACTTT. Translating gives CAWRSGDYSPLHF.

The CDR3 sequence: CASSLVTGRIAREQYF. CDR3 nucleotides: TGTGCCAGCAGCTTAGTGACAGGGAGGATAGCGCGGGAGCAGTACTTC. The rearrangement links TRBV7-6 to TRBJ2-7; D perhaps matches TRBD1 (7 bases). Trimming cost V 1 base and J 7 bases, with 20 bases left between them. The CDR3 has 16 residues. Germline CDR1 and CDR2: SGHVS and FNYEAQ.

The chain joins TRBV15 to TRBJ2-7; D is perhaps TRBD1 (5 bases). Germline assignment: CDR1 LNHNV and CDR2 YYDKDF (reference sequence). V dropped 2 bases and J dropped 3 bases, with 17 bases sitting between them. The CDR3 contains 16 residues. The CDR3 loop is CATSRLSGQHLYEQYF. The CDR3 DNA follows: TGTGCCACCAGCAGACTCTCAGGGCAACACCTCTACGAGCAGTACTTC.

This chain joins TRBV11-2 and TRBJ2-7, with D maybe TRBD2 (6 bases). Germline V gene data show CDR1 as SGHAT and CDR2 as FQNNGV. There are 15 residues in the CDR3. Trimming stripped 1 base from V and 0 bases from J, with 10 bases between. This CDR3 reads CASSLVAVSSYEQYF. The CDR3 DNA reads TGTGCCAGCAGCTTAGTAGCGGTGAGCTCCTACGAGCAGTACTTC.

This chain uses TRBV28 with TRBJ2-3; D perhaps matches TRBD1 (6 bases). Between the trimmed V and J ends, which lost 3 bases and 6 bases, there was a span of 19 bases. Germline CDR1 MDHEN, CDR2 SYDVKM. The CDR3 is 16 amino acids. The CDR3 loop reads CASSLPVANRADTQYF. The CDR3 bases are TGTGCCAGCAGTTTGCCTGTAGCTAACAGGGCCGATACGCAGTATTTT.

The V call is TRBV19, the J call TRBJ2-1; 7 bases match TRBD1. CDR3 length equals 17 residues. V lost 2 bases to trimming and J lost 0 bases; unmatched junction nucleotides: 7. Germline V CDR1 and CDR2: LNHDA, SQIVND (reference sequence). The CDR3 loop is CASSIKGARLSYNEQFF. The CDR3 nucleotides read TGTGCCAGTAGTATAAAGGGGGCCCGCCTCTCCTACAATGAGCAGTTCTTC.

The gene calls are TRBV29-1 and TRBJ1-4; 8 nucleotides align to TRBD1. Germline V gene sequence: CDR1 SQVTM, CDR2 ANQGSEA. V shed 1 base and J 8 bases; nucleotides not matched to a gene: 9. This CDR3 is 15 amino acids long. In DNA form, the CDR3 reads TGCAGCGTTGAAGTGCAGGGGGCGATCGGAGAAAAACTGTTTTTT. It specifies CSVEVQGAIGEKLFF.